Listed below are T cell receptor beta chains from one sample, sequenced in a study of cytomegalovirus exposure and HLA in healthy donors. Data came from immunoSEQ multiplex PCR; TCRdb stores just in-frame clones and leaves some out. The sample comprises roughly 260,000 clones, just under 85% of which are singletons, and about 2% rests with the top ten. Input material: PBMCs. The receptors here all came from a woman between 40 and 50 years old in good health and CMV-seropositive. CDR3s include the opening cysteine and the closing phenylalanine or tryptophan. The D gene is left open where the match is weak. Clone size is given for some rows only: seen once, a few or many times, or a class if the clone is expanded.

TRBJ2-7	.	TRBV7-9	.	CASSVNPTEQYF	TGTGCCAGCAGCGTAAATCCTACCGAGCAGTACTTC
TRBJ1-1	.	TRBV5-1	.	CASSLAEGNTEAFF	TGCGCCAGCAGCTTGGCCGAGGGGAACACTGAAGCTTTCTTT
TRBJ2-5	.	TRBV7-6	.	CASSLAGSSRTQYF	TGTGCCAGCAGCTTAGCTGGGTCTAGTCGGACCCAGTACTTC
TRBJ1-2	TRBD1	TRBV11-2	.	CASSLDRYVAQGYGYTF	TGTGCCAGCAGCTTAGATCGTTACGTGGCACAGGGGTATGGCTACACCTTC
TRBJ1-5	TRBD1	TRBV27	.	CASSLSQGAVNQPQHF	TGTGCCAGCAGTTTATCCCAGGGGGCAGTGAATCAGCCCCAGCATTTT
TRBJ2-1	TRBD2	TRBV5-1	.	CASSLGGTSGLSYNEQFF	TGCGCCAGCAGCTTGGGGGGGACTAGCGGCCTCTCCTACAATGAGCAGTTCTTC
TRBJ1-1	.	TRBV19	.	CASSSPRLPGEVGMNTEAFF	TGTGCCAGTAGTTCCCCACGCCTTCCGGGGGAAGTGGGAATGAACACTGAAGCTTTCTTT
TRBJ1-2	.	TRBV9	.	CASSVGPGADYGYTF	TGTGCCAGCAGCGTTGGACCAGGGGCTGACTATGGCTACACCTTC
TRBJ2-5	.	TRBV7-2	.	CASSPGGTGRWTQYF	TGTGCCAGCAGCCCCGGGGGGACAGGTCGTTGGACCCAGTACTTC
TRBJ1-6	.	TRBV9	.	CASSATPTVSYNSPLHF	TGTGCCAGCAGCGCTACTCCGACAGTATCCTATAATTCACCCCTCCACTTT
TRBJ2-3	TRBD2	TRBV11-2	.	CASSVPSGVTDTQYF	TGTGCCAGCAGCGTACCTAGCGGGGTCACAGATACGCAGTATTTT
TRBJ1-6	.	TRBV19	.	CASSIGPGGPNSPLHF	TGTGCCAGTAGTATCGGGCCGGGGGGACCTAATTCACCCCTCCACTTT
TRBJ1-2	.	TRBV6-5	.	CASSYSTTVPYGYTF	TGTGCCAGCAGTTACTCGACTACAGTCCCCTATGGCTACACCTTC
TRBJ1-1	TRBD1	TRBV19	.	CASSPQGVAEAFF	TGTGCCAGTAGTCCACAGGGGGTCGCTGAAGCTTTCTTT
TRBJ1-1	.	TRBV7-2	.	CASSLVGQGAVWLF	.
TRBJ1-3	.	TRBV30	.	CAWTNEGGSGNTIYF	TGTGCCTGGACTAACGAAGGGGGCTCTGGAAACACCATATATTTT
TRBJ2-1	TRBD2	TRBV11-3	.	CASRTVGLGRLEQFF	TGTGCCAGCAGGACCGTAGGACTAGGGCGATTGGAGCAGTTCTTC
TRBJ2-5	.	TRBV7-9	.	CASSLQGFRETQYF	TGTGCCAGCAGCTTACAGGGTTTCAGGGAGACCCAGTACTTC
TRBJ1-1	.	TRBV18	.	CASSQGLDTEAFF	TGTGCCAGCTCCCAAGGACTGGACACTGAAGCTTTCTTT
TRBJ2-1	.	TRBV9	.	CASSGDSYNEQFF	TGTGCCAGCAGCGGAGATTCATACAATGAGCAGTTCTTC
TRBJ1-1	TRBD1	TRBV30	.	CAWSGTGGVGNTEAFF	TGTGCCTGGAGTGGGACAGGGGGCGTGGGGAACACTGAAGCTTTCTTT
TRBJ2-1	TRBD2	TRBV9	.	CASSVGTSGSNEQFF	TGTGCCAGCAGCGTAGGAACTAGCGGGAGCAATGAGCAGTTCTTC
TRBJ2-1	TRBD2	TRBV25-1	.	CASSTPGLAYNEQFF	TGTGCCAGCAGCACGCCGGGACTAGCCTACAATGAGCAGTTCTTC
TRBJ2-3	TRBD2	TRBV5-4	.	CASSPASGSSTDTQYF	TGTGCCAGCAGCCCTGCTAGCGGGAGTAGCACAGATACGCAGTATTTT
TRBJ2-5	.	TRBV1	.	CTSSQEARDF	TGCACCAGCAGCCAAGAGGCTAGAGACTTC
TRBJ2-1	TRBD1	TRBV29-1	.	CSVLTGEQFF	TGCAGCGTCCTGACAGGGGAGCAGTTCTTC
TRBJ1-5	TRBD1	TRBV10-1	.	CASRGTGDQPQHF	TGCGCCAGCAGGGGGACAGGGGATCAGCCCCAGCATTTT
TRBJ2-7	.	TRBV6-5	.	CASSKGVGASYEQYF	TGTGCCAGCAGTAAAGGGGTGGGCGCATCCTACGAGCAGTACTTC
TRBJ2-1	.	TRBV11-2	.	CASSPTSSYNEQFF	TGTGCCAGCAGCCCTACTAGCTCCTACAATGAGCAGTTCTTC
TRBJ1-2	TRBD1	TRBV18	.	CASSRGDRAYGYTF	TGTGCCAGCTCACGAGGGGACAGGGCCTATGGCTACACCTTC
TRBJ2-7	.	TRBV11-2	.	CASSDNLAYEQYF	TGTGCCAGCAGCGATAACTTGGCCTACGAGCAGTACTTC
TRBJ1-2	.	TRBV27	.	CASSLFSGINGYTF	TGTGCCAGCAGTTTATTCTCAGGGATCAATGGCTACACCTTC
TRBJ1-1	.	TRBV18	.	CASSQGQNTEAFF	TGTGCCAGCTCACAGGGACAGAACACTGAAGCTTTCTTT
TRBJ2-5	TRBD1	TRBV4-3	.	CASSQTGAGETQYF	TGCGCCAGCAGCCAGACAGGGGCAGGAGAGACCCAGTACTTC
TRBJ1-1	.	TRBV27	.	CASSFGINTEAFF	TGTGCCAGCAGTTTCGGTATAAACACTGAAGCTTTCTTT
TRBJ2-7	.	TRBV2	.	CASRDPGEGTYEQYF	TGTGCCAGCAGGGACCCGGGAGAGGGGACCTACGAGCAGTACTTC
TRBJ2-1	TRBD2	TRBV18	.	CASSPRTSVYNEQFF	TGTGCCAGCTCACCAAGGACTAGCGTCTACAATGAGCAGTTCTTC
TRBJ1-1	TRBD1	TRBV6-5	.	CASSYDRATEAFF	TGTGCCAGCAGTTACGACAGGGCTACTGAAGCTTTCTTT
TRBJ2-4	.	TRBV23-1	.	CASSHHGPGGTKNIQYF	TGCGCCAGCAGTCATCACGGACCCGGGGGAACCAAAAACATTCAGTACTTC
TRBJ1-2	.	TRBV6-6	.	CASSYSKGQDGYTF	TGTGCCAGCAGTTACTCGAAGGGGCAAGATGGCTACACCTTC
TRBJ2-1	.	TRBV6-6	.	CASSYPGSVSYNEQFF	TGTGCCAGCAGTTACCCGGGGTCAGTCTCCTACAATGAGCAGTTCTTC
TRBJ1-6	.	TRBV6-1	.	CASNTGIYNSPLHF	TGTGCCAGCAATACAGGGATCTATAATTCACCCCTCCACTTT
TRBJ1-2	.	TRBV27	.	CASSQGGLSTFNYGYTF	TGTGCCAGCAGCCAAGGCGGACTCTCAACCTTTAACTATGGCTACACCTTC
TRBJ2-7	TRBD1	TRBV10-3	.	CAIRDRDNEQYF	TGTGCCATCAGGGACAGGGATAACGAGCAGTACTTC
TRBJ1-5	.	TRBV19	.	CASMAREINQPQHF	TGTGCCAGTATGGCGAGGGAAATAAATCAGCCCCAGCATTTT
TRBJ2-2	.	TRBV21-1	.	CASSRIDRVQNTGELFF	TGTGCCAGCAGCAGGATTGACAGGGTGCAGAACACCGGGGAGCTGTTTTTT
TRBJ1-2	.	TRBV15	.	CATSSGEGAYGYTF	TGTGCCACCAGCTCCGGGGAAGGAGCCTATGGCTACACCTTC
TRBJ1-6	.	TRBV4-3	.	CASSQEGGNSGDNSPLHF	TGCGCCAGCAGCCAAGAGGGGGGGAATTCAGGGGATAATTCACCCCTCCACTTT
TRBJ1-2	.	TRBV29-1	.	CSVEESRDFWDYGYTF	TGCAGCGTTGAAGAATCGCGGGACTTTTGGGACTATGGCTACACCTTC
TRBJ2-6	.	TRBV11-1	few	CASSQEGAGANVLTF	TGTGCCAGCAGCCAAGAGGGGGCTGGGGCCAACGTCCTGACTTTC
TRBJ2-1	TRBD2	TRBV29-1	.	CSVGSSGSYNEQFF	TGCAGCGTTGGCTCTAGCGGTAGTTACAATGAGCAGTTCTTC
TRBJ2-7	.	TRBV5-6	.	CASSEAGTYEQYF	TGTGCCAGCAGCGAGGCGGGGACCTACGAGCAGTACTTC
TRBJ2-1	.	TRBV28	.	CASSLERSYNEQFF	TGTGCCAGCAGTCTCGAGCGGAGCTACAATGAGCAGTTCTTC
TRBJ2-7	TRBD2	TRBV5-1	.	CASSLGTSVGVDEQYF	TGCGCCAGCAGCTTGGGGACTAGCGTGGGTGTAGACGAGCAGTACTTC
TRBJ1-1	.	TRBV5-1	once	CASSPGVMNTEAFF	TGCGCCAGCAGCCCGGGAGTTATGAACACTGAAGCTTTCTTT
TRBJ2-6	TRBD1	TRBV27	.	CASSLFSGQGVTGANVLTF	TGTGCCAGCAGTTTGTTTTCGGGACAGGGGGTAACTGGGGCCAACGTCCTGACTTTC
TRBJ1-4	.	TRBV7-2	.	CASSESTGGKLFF	TGTGCCAGCAGCGAATCTACCGGGGGAAAACTGTTTTTT
TRBJ1-5	TRBD1	TRBV19	.	CASTPPGQGNQPQHF	TGTGCCAGTACTCCCCCGGGACAGGGCAATCAGCCCCAGCATTTT
TRBJ2-1	TRBD2	TRBV30	few	CAWSKKGLAGGEQFF	TGTGCCTGGAGTAAAAAAGGACTAGCGGGAGGCGAGCAGTTCTTC